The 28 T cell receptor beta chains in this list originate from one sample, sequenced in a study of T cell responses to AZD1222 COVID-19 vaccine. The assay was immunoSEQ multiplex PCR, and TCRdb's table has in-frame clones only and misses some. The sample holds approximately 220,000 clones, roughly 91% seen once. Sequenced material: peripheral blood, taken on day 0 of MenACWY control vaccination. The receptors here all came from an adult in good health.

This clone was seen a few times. The CDR3 loop reads CASSKRGRLYEQYF. The CDR3 DNA reads TGTGCCAGTAGTAAGCGCGGGCGGCTCTACGAGCAGTACTTC. J is TRBJ2-7 and V is TRBV19; a weak D match, TRBD2 (5 bases). The CDR3 has 14 amino acids. V was shortened by 4 bases and J by 3 bases, with 13 bases between the two germline ends. Germline V lookup: CDR1 LNHDA, CDR2 SQIVND (reference sequence).

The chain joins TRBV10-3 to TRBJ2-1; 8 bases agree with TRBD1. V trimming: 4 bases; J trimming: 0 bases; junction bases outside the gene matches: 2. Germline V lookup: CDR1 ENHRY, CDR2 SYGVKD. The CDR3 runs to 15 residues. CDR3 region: CAISGTGRSYNEQFF. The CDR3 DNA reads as TGTGCCATCAGTGGGACAGGGCGCTCCTACAATGAGCAGTTCTTC.

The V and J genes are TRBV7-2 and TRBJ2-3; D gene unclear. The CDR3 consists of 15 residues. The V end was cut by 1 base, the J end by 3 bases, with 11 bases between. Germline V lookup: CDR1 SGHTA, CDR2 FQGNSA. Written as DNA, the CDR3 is TGTGCCAGCAGCTTAGGCCTAGTAGTAACAGATACGCAGTATTTT. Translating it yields CASSLGLVVTDTQYF.

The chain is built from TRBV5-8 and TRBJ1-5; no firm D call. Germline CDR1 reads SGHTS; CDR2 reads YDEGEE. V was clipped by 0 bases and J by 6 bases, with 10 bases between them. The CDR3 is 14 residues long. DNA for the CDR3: TGTGCCAGCAGCTTGGGAGGGTACAGTCAGCCCCAGCATTTT. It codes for CASSLGGYSQPQHF. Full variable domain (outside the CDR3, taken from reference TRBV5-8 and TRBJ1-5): EAGVTQSPTHLIKTRGQQATLRCSPISGHTSVYWYQQALGLGLQFLLWYDEGEERNRGNFPPRFSGRQFPNYSSELNVNALELEDSALYLCASSLGGYSQPQHFGDGTRLSIL.

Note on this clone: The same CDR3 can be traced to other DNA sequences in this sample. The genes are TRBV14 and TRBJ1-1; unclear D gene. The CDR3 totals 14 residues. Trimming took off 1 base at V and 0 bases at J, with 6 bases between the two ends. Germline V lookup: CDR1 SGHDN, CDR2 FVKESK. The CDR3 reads CASSQAGMNTEAFF. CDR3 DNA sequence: TGTGCCAGCAGCCAAGCGGGAATGAACACTGAAGCTTTCTTT.

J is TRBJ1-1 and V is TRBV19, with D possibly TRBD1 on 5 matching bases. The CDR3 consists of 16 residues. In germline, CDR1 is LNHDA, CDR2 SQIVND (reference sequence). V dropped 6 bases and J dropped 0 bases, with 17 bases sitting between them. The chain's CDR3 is CASRVQGTGVNTEAFF. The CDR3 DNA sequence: TGTGCCAGTAGGGTCCAAGGGACCGGAGTGAACACTGAAGCTTTCTTT.

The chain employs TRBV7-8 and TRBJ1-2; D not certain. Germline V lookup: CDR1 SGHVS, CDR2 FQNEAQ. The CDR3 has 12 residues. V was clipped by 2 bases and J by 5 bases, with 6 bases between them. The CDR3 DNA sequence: TGTGCCAGCAGCTTAATGGCTTATGGCTACACCTTC. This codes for CASSLMAYGYTF.

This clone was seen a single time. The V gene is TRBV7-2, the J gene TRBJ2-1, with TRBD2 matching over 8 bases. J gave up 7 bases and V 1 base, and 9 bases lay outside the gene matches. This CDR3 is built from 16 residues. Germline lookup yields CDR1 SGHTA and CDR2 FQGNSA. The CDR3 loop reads CASSLELAGTKNEQFF. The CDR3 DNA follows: TGTGCCAGCAGCTTAGAGCTAGCGGGTACTAAAAATGAGCAGTTCTTC.

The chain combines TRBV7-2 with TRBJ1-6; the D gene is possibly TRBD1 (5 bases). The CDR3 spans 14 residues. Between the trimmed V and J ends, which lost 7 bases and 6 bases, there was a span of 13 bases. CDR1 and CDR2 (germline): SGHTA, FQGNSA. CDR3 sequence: CASTPGGTNSPLHF. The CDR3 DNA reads TGTGCCAGCACCCCCGGGGGGACTAATTCACCCCTCCACTTT. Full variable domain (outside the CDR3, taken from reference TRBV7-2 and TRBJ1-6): GAGVSQSPSNKVTEKGKDVELRCDPISGHTALYWYRQSLGQGLEFLIYFQGNSAPDKSGLPSDRFSAERTGGSVSTLTIQRTQQEDSAVYLCASTPGGTNSPLHFGNGTRLTVT.

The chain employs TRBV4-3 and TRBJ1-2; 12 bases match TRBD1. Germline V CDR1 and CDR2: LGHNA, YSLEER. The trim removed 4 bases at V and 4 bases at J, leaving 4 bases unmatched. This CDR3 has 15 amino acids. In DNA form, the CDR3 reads TGCGCCAGCAGCCCCTCGGGACAGGGGGCCTATGGCTACACCTTC. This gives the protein CASSPSGQGAYGYTF.

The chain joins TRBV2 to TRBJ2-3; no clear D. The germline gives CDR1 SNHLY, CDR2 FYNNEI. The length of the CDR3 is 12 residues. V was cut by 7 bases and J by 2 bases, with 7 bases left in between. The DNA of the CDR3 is TGTGCCAGCAAACCCGACACAGATACGCAGTATTTT. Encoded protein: CASKPDTDTQYF.

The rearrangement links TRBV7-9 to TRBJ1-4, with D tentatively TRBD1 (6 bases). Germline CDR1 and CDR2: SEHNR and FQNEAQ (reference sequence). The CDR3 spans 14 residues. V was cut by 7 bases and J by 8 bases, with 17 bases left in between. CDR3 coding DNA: TGTGCCAGCAACCAAGGGGGAGGAGCGGAAAAACTGTTTTTT. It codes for CASNQGGGAEKLFF.

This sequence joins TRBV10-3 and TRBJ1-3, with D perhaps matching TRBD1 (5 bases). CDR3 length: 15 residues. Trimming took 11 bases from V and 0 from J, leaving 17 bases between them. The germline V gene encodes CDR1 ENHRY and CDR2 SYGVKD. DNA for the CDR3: TGTGCCGCCTCGAGGGGTCCCAGCTCTGGAAACACCATATATTTT. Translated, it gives CAASRGPSSGNTIYF.

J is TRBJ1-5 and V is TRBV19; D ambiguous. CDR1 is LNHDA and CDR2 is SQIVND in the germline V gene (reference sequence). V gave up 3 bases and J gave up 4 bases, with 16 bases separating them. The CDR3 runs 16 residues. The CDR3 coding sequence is TGTGCCAGTAGTATCTTCCCGGATGAACGAAATCAGCCCCAGCATTTT. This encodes CASSIFPDERNQPQHF.

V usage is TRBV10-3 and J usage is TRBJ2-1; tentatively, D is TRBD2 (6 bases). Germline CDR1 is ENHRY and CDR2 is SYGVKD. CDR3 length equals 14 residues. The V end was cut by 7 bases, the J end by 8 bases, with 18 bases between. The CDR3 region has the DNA TGTGCCATCAAACGGGACGGGGGTGTCGATGAGCAGTTCTTC. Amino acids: CAIKRDGGVDEQFF.

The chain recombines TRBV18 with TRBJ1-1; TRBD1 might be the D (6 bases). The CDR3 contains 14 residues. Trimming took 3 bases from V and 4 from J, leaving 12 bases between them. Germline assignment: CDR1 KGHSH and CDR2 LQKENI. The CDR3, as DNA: TGTGCCAGCTCACCTCCGGGACACTTCACTGAAGCTTTCTTT. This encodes CASSPPGHFTEAFF.

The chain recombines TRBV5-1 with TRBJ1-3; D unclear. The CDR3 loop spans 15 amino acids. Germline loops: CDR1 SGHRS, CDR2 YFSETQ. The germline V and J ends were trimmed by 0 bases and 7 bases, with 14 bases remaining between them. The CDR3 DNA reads TGCGCCAGCAGCTTGGAAATCCCCATCTTGAACACCATATATTTT. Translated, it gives CASSLEIPILNTIYF.

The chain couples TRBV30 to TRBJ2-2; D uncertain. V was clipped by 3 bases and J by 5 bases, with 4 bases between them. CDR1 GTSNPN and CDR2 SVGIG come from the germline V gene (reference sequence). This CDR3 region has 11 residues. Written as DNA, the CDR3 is TGTGCCTGGAGGGGGACCGGGGAGCTGTTTTTT. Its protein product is CAWRGTGELFF.

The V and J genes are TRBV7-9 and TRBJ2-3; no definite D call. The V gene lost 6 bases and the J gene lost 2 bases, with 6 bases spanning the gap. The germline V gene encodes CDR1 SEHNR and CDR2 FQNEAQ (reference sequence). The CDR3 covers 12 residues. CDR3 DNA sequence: TGTGCCAGCAGAACCAACACAGATACGCAGTATTTT. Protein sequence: CASRTNTDTQYF.

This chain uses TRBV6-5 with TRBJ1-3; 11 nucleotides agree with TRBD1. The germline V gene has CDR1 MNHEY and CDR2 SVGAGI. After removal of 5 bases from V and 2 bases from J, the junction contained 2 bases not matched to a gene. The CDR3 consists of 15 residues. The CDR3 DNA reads TGTGCCAGCAGTCCGGGACAGGGGGCTGGAAACACCATATATTTT. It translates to CASSPGQGAGNTIYF.

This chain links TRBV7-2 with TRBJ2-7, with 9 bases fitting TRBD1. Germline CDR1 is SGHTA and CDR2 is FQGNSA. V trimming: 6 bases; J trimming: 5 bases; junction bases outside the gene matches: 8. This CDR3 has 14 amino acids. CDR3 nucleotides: TGTGCCAGCAGACAGGCGGGACAGGGAAACGAGCAGTACTTC. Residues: CASRQAGQGNEQYF. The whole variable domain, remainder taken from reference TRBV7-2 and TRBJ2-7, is GAGVSQSPSNKVTEKGKDVELRCDPISGHTALYWYRQSLGQGLEFLIYFQGNSAPDKSGLPSDRFSAERTGGSVSTLTIQRTQQEDSAVYLCASRQAGQGNEQYFGPGTRLTVT.

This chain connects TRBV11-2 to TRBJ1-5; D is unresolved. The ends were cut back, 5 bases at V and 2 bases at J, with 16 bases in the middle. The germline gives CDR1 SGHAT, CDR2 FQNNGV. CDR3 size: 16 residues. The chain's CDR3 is CASSGGDASGNQPQHF. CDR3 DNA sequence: TGTGCCAGCAGCGGCGGGGATGCCAGCGGCAATCAGCCCCAGCATTTT. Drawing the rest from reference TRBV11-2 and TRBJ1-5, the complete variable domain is EAGVAQSPRYKIIEKRQSVAFWCNPISGHATLYWYQQILGQGPKLLIQFQNNGVVDDSQLPKDRFSAERLKGVDSTLKIQPAKLEDSAVYLCASSGGDASGNQPQHFGDGTRLSIL.

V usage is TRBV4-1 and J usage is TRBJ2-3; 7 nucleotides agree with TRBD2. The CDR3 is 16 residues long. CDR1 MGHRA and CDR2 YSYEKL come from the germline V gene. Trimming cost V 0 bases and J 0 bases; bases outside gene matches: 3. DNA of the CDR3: TGCGCCAGCAGCCAAGAGATGGGGGGGAGCACAGATACGCAGTATTTT. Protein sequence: CASSQEMGGSTDTQYF.

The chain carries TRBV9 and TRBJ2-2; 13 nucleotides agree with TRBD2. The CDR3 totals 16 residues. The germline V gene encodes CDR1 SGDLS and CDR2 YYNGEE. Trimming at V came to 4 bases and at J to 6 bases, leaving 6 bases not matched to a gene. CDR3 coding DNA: TGTGCCAGCAGCTCAAGACTAGCGGGGGGAGCCGGGGAGCTGTTTTTT. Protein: CASSSRLAGGAGELFF.

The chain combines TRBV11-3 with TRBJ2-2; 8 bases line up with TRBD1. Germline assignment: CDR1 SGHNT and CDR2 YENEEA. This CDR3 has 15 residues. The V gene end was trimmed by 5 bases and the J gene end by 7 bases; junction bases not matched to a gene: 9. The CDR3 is CASSLGTGRDGELFF. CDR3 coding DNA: TGTGCCAGCAGCCTTGGGACAGGAAGGGACGGGGAGCTGTTTTTT.

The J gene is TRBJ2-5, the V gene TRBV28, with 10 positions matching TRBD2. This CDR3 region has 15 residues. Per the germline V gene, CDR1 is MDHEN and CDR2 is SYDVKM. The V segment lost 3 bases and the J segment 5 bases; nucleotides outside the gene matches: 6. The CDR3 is CASSLSSGGWETQYF. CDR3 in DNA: TGTGCCAGCAGTTTGTCTAGCGGGGGCTGGGAGACCCAGTACTTC.

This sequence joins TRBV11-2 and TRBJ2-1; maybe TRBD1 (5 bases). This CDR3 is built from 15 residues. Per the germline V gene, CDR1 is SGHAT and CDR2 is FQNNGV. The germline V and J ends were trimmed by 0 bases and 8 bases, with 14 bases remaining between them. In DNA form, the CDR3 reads TGTGCCAGCAGCTTAGATGGGGCCAGGGCAGATGAGCAGTTCTTC. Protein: CASSLDGARADEQFF.

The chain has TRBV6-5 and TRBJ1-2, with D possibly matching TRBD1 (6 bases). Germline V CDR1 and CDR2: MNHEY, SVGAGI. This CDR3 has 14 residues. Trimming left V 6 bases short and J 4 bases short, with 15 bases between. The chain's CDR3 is CASRQTGWSYGYTF. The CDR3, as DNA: TGTGCCAGCAGGCAGACAGGATGGAGCTATGGCTACACCTTC.